Listed below are T cell receptor beta chains from one sample, sequenced in a study of T cells in Graves' hyperthyroidism and ophthalmopathy. TCRdb fed the multiplex PCR reads into MiXCR, producing one record per CDR3 protein. Found here are 500,000 to 650,000 distinct CDR3 sequences, around 15% of them singletons; the top ten hold around an eighth. The sequenced sample consisted of blood. Source of these receptors: a woman aged 45-60 years with Graves' ophthalmopathy. CDR3s include the opening cysteine and the closing phenylalanine or tryptophan. The D gene is left open where the match is weak. Size tells how often a clone was seen (once, few, many) or the class of an expanded clone, and some rows leave it out.

j_gene	abundance	d_gene	v_gene	CDR3aa	CDR3nt
TRBJ2-7	-	TRBD2	TRBV29-1	CSVSGLASYEQYF	TGCAGCGTATCGGGACTAGCGAGTTACGAGCAGTACTTC
TRBJ2-3	-	-	TRBV24-1	CATSDYRGFTDTQYF	TGTGCCACCAGTGATTATCGGGGTTTCACAGATACGCAGTATTTT
TRBJ2-7	many	-	TRBV14	CASSQDPGTSYEQYF	TGTGCCAGCAGCCAAGATCCGGGGACCTCCTACGAGCAGTACTTC
TRBJ2-5	many	TRBD1	TRBV12-3/TRBV12-4	CASSPPPGTAKETQYF	TGTGCCAGCAGTCCCCCACCCGGGACAGCTAAAGAGACCCAGTACTTC
TRBJ1-2	few	-	TRBV4-1	CASSQDRVGYGYTF	TGCGCCAGCAGCCAAGATAGGGTTGGCTATGGCTACACCTTC
TRBJ1-5	many	-	TRBV2	CASSELNSNQPQHF	TGTGCCAGCAGTGAACTGAATAGCAATCAGCCCCAGCATTTT
TRBJ2-3	few	TRBD2	TRBV6-2/TRBV6-3	CASSYSGSRTDTQYF	TGTGCCAGCAGTTACAGCGGGAGTAGGACAGATACGCAGTATTTT
TRBJ2-5	many	-	TRBV7-3	CASSLHPGEETQYF	TGTGCCAGCAGCTTACATCCGGGAGAAGAGACCCAGTACTTC
TRBJ1-1	many	-	TRBV27	CASRLQGLNTEAFF	TGTGCCAGCAGATTACAGGGATTGAACACTGAAGCTTTCTTT
TRBJ2-3	many	TRBD2	TRBV5-1	CASSLEGLAGGPDTQYF	TGCGCCAGCAGCTTGGAGGGCCTAGCGGGAGGGCCAGATACGCAGTATTTT
TRBJ2-3	many	TRBD2	TRBV14	CASSPNRFREADTQYF	TGTGCCAGCAGTCCCAACAGGTTCCGGGAGGCAGATACGCAGTATTTT
TRBJ1-6	-	-	TRBV2	CASMGERNSPLHF	TGTGCCAGCATGGGGGAGAGGAATTCACCCCTCCACTTT
TRBJ2-3	few	TRBD1	TRBV20-1	CSARGQKGPRNTQYF	TGCAGTGCTAGGGGACAGAAGGGACCTCGAAATACGCAGTATTTT
TRBJ1-2	many	-	TRBV11-2	CASTSRQFFGYTF	TGTGCCAGCACATCCAGACAGTTTTTTGGCTACACCTTC
TRBJ1-1	few	-	TRBV19	CASRKGQSNTEAFF	TGTGCCAGTAGGAAAGGACAGTCGAACACTGAAGCTTTCTTT
TRBJ1-1	-	TRBD1	TRBV25-1	CASSEGQGTTEAFF	TGTGCCAGCAGTGAAGGACAGGGGACAACTGAAGCTTTCTTT
TRBJ2-3	many	-	TRBV12-5	CASGLRPGPETDTQYF	TGTGCTAGTGGTCTCCGGCCGGGACCTGAGACAGATACGCAGTATTTT
TRBJ1-5	many	-	TRBV28	CASSSPGQIISNQPQHF	TGTGCCAGCAGTTCCCCTGGACAGATAATTAGCAATCAGCCCCAGCATTTT
TRBJ2-3	-	-	TRBV15	CATSRGAGPDTQYF	TGTGCCACCAGCAGAGGGGCAGGGCCAGATACGCAGTATTTT
TRBJ2-7	many	-	TRBV14	CASSQEPVDEQYF	TGTGCCAGCAGCCAAGAGCCGGTGGACGAGCAGTACTTC
TRBJ2-5	many	TRBD2	TRBV7-8	CASSLAALAGETQYF	TGTGCCAGCAGCTTAGCAGCCCTAGCGGGAGAGACCCAGTACTTC
TRBJ2-7	many	TRBD2	TRBV5-1	CASSLGSLAGGSYEQYF	TGCGCCAGCAGCTTGGGGTCCCTAGCGGGAGGGTCCTACGAGCAGTACTTC
TRBJ2-2	many	-	TRBV7-2	CASSFRAGPTGELFF	TGTGCCAGCAGCTTTAGGGCGGGTCCCACCGGGGAGCTGTTTTTT
TRBJ2-1	few	-	TRBV12-3/TRBV12-4	CASSFTTVLFF	TGTGCCAGCAGTTTTACTACGGTGTTGTTCTTC
TRBJ1-5	once	-	TRBV25-1	CASSELMVTGQNQPQHF	TGTGCCAGCAGTGAACTTATGGTGACAGGCCAAAATCAGCCCCAGCATTTT
TRBJ2-7	-	-	TRBV7-8	CASSHLLGSNYEQYF	TGTGCCAGCAGCCACCTCCTCGGATCGAACTACGAGCAGTACTTC
TRBJ2-3	-	-	TRBV25-1	CASKDPRLDTQYF	TGTGCCAGCAAGGACCCAAGACTAGATACGCAGTATTTT
TRBJ2-1	few	-	TRBV4-3	CASSPYPEERDNNEQFF	TGCGCCAGCAGCCCTTATCCGGAGGAGCGGGACAACAATGAGCAGTTCTTC
TRBJ2-5	many	TRBD2	TRBV28	CASSLAGALETQYF	TGTGCCAGCAGCTTAGCGGGAGCTTTGGAGACCCAGTACTTC
TRBJ1-4	-	-	TRBV20-1	CSARDLGRDEKLFF	TGCAGTGCTAGAGATCTCGGACGGGATGAAAAACTGTTTTTT
TRBJ1-2	many	-	TRBV5-1	CASTLEYRVDGYTF	TGCGCCAGCACCCTGGAGTATAGGGTGGATGGCTACACCTTC
TRBJ2-7	once	-	TRBV4-1	CASSQGSSSYEQYF	TGCGCCAGCAGCCAAGGATCTAGTAGCTACGAGCAGTACTTC
TRBJ1-4	few	-	TRBV28	CASQALEKLFF	TGTGCCAGCCAAGCCCTGGAAAAACTGTTTTTT
TRBJ2-1	few	TRBD1	TRBV15	CATRKQGDNEQFF	TGTGCCACCAGAAAACAGGGGGACAATGAGCAGTTCTTC
TRBJ2-5	many	-	TRBV6-2/TRBV6-3	CATSRGLEETQYF	TGTGCCACTTCAAGGGGCTTGGAAGAGACCCAGTACTTC
TRBJ1-1	-	-	TRBV5-1	CASSPTGTGGTEAFF	TGCGCCAGCAGCCCGACCGGGACGGGAGGCACTGAAGCTTTCTTT
TRBJ1-2	few	TRBD1	TRBV11-3	CASSLDRSPKDRGNYGYTF	TGTGCCAGCAGCTTAGATCGTTCCCCGAAGGACAGGGGGAACTATGGCTACACCTTC
TRBJ2-7	many	TRBD2	TRBV4-1	CASSQGLAGVQYEQYF	TGCGCCAGCAGCCAAGGCTTAGCGGGAGTCCAATACGAGCAGTACTTC
TRBJ2-3	few	TRBD1	TRBV19	CASRNRDRVDTQYF	TGTGCCAGTAGAAACCGGGACAGGGTAGATACGCAGTATTTT
TRBJ2-7	many	TRBD1	TRBV20-1	CSARDPGTGTHEQYF	TGCAGTGCTAGAGATCCTGGGACAGGGACCCACGAGCAGTACTTC
TRBJ1-6	few	-	TRBV7-2	CASSLDRARNSPLHF	TGTGCCAGCAGCTTAGACAGGGCCAGAAATTCACCCCTCCACTTT
TRBJ1-4	many	-	TRBV30	CACLCRGSTNEKLFF	TGTGCCTGCCTGTGCAGAGGATCAACTAATGAAAAACTGTTTTTT
TRBJ1-2	-	TRBD1	TRBV27	CASSLRPDRFYGYTF	TGTGCCAGCAGTCTCCGACCGGACAGGTTCTATGGCTACACCTTC
TRBJ2-1	-	TRBD2	TRBV20-1	CSAKGLAGNSYNEQFF	TGCAGTGCTAAGGGACTAGCGGGCAATTCCTACAATGAGCAGTTCTTC
TRBJ1-5	-	TRBD1	TRBV6-1	CASTPGQGGNQPQHF	TGTGCCAGCACCCCGGGACAGGGAGGCAATCAGCCCCAGCATTTT
TRBJ2-7	many	TRBD2	TRBV20-1	CSVTQWTSGTYEQYF	TGCAGTGTCACTCAGTGGACTAGCGGGACCTACGAGCAGTACTTC
TRBJ2-7	many	-	TRBV12-3/TRBV12-4	CASNLQGYEQYF	TGTGCCAGCAATCTACAGGGCTACGAGCAGTACTTC
TRBJ2-2	-	TRBD2	TRBV27	CASSYGRADTGELFF	TGTGCCAGCAGTTACGGGAGGGCGGACACCGGGGAGCTGTTTTTT
TRBJ1-5	few	-	TRBV19	CASSESSDQPQHF	TGTGCCAGTAGCGAGAGTTCTGATCAGCCCCAGCATTTT
TRBJ2-1	many	TRBD2	TRBV28	CATATSGPSYNEQFF	TGTGCCACCGCGACTAGCGGCCCTTCCTACAATGAGCAGTTCTTC
TRBJ1-1	few	-	TRBV29-1	CSGLMVRKAFF	TGCAGCGGCTTAATGGTAAGGAAGGCTTTCTTT
TRBJ1-6	few	-	TRBV6-1	CASTTTGSNNSPLHF	TGTGCCAGCACCACAACGGGGTCCAATAATTCACCCCTCCACTTT
TRBJ2-7	many	TRBD2	TRBV3-1	CASSQGGLAGGFEQYF	TGTGCCAGCAGCCAAGGGGGACTAGCGGGAGGGTTCGAGCAGTACTTC